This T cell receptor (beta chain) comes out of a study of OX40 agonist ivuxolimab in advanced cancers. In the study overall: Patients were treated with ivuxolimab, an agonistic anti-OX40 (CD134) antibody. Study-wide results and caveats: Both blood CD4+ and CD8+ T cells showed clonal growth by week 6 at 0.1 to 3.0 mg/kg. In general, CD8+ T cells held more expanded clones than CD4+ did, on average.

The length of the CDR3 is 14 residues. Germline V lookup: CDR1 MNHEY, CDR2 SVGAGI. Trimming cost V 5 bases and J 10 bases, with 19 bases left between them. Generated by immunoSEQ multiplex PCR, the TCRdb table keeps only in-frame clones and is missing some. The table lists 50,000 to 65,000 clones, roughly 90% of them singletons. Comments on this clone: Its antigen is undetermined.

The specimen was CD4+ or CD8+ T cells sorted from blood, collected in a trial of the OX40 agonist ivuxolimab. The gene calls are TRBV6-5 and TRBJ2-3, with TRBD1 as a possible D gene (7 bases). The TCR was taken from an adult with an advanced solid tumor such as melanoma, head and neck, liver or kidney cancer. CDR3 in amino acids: CASSPPGGPSAQYF. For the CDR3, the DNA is TGTGCCAGCAGTCCCCCAGGGGGGCCATCAGCGCAGTATTTT.